Here is one TCR beta chain with its context. Germline V gives CDR1 MDHEN, CDR2 SYDVKM. The CDR3 is 14 amino acids. The V and J ends lost 3 bases and 7 bases respectively, with 12 bases between them. The sample originates from a study of blood T cell repertoires in COVID-19. For the study at large: Sources were T cells, B-cell-depleted T cells, or PBMCs; the material itself was cDNA or gDNA.

Original methodology: Reference gene primer amplification in the assay estimated nucleated cell counts. Repertoires were generated with immunoSEQ multiplex PCR, while TCRdb's copy carries only in-frame clones and drops some. V and J calls and clone size follow that table, whereas D and trimming were derived from the DNA. The table has 180,000 or so clones, about 87% seen once. The origin of this receptor is a man in his late teens or twenties with active or convalescent COVID-19. Sample: peripheral blood. The chain has TRBV28 and TRBJ1-4, with D uncertain. The CDR3 region is CASSLEGEGEKLFF. CDR3 DNA sequence: TGTGCCAGCAGTTTGGAGGGAGAGGGTGAAAAACTGTTTTTT.